This T cell receptor beta chain was sequenced for a study of cytotoxic CD8 clonotypes in ibrutinib-treated CLL. About the research overall: Enrolment comprised over ten relapsed/refractory and roughly 15 treatment-naive patients; 17 to 18 were IGHV unmutated. Response samples followed a median around 11 months of treatment, range 6 to 36.

Comment on this clone: Its target is not known.

Investigators sought sequencing depths of between 1 in 200,000 and 1 in 1 million T cells. Produced via immunoSEQ multiplex PCR; TCRdb's table is partial and in-frame only. This sample yields some 150,000 clones, of which 60% to 80% are seen a single time; approximately 27% belongs to the top ten. Whole-study results and caveats: Increased clonality at ibrutinib response gave way to a return toward baseline at progression.

Specimen: PBMCs, collected after 12 months of ibrutinib treatment. The receptor was isolated from a human donor with chronic lymphocytic leukemia.

The CDR3 DNA reads as TGTGCCAGCAGGCCCGGATCAGATACGCAGTATTTT. Translation gives CASRPGSDTQYF. V is TRBV7-2 and J is TRBJ2-3; D unclear. Trimming stripped 6 bases from V and 4 bases from J, with 8 bases between. The CDR3 has 12 amino acids. In germline, CDR1 is SGHTA, CDR2 FQGNSA.